These T cell receptor beta chains were read from a single sample in a study of T cells in Graves' hyperthyroidism and ophthalmopathy. One entry per CDR3 protein, called by TCRdb with MiXCR from the multiplex PCR reads. This table has fewer than 900,000 distinct CDR3 sequences, around 17% appearing once. Source material: blood. The receptors were sampled from a man aged 18 to 35 with Graves' hyperthyroidism. Each CDR3 is given with its conserved first and last residue.

J gene,V gene,CDR3 protein
TRBJ2-7,TRBV2,CASSEPRGQYEQYF
TRBJ1-5,TRBV28,CASSSSRGNQPQHF
TRBJ2-1,TRBV7-3,CASSLMGGESSYNEQFF
TRBJ2-3,TRBV11-2,CASSLERADTQYF
TRBJ1-1,TRBV28,CASNSPLGRQNTEAFF
TRBJ2-3,TRBV12-3/TRBV12-4,CASSFAGAPTDTQYF
TRBJ2-7,TRBV5-5,CASSLGGAGYYEQYF
TRBJ2-6,TRBV5-5,CASNTRARSGANVLTF
TRBJ2-1,TRBV7-2,CASSLRGTDYNEQFF
TRBJ2-1,TRBV9,CASSGAKRETYNEQFF
TRBJ2-7,TRBV4-3,CASSHGIAGAHEQYF
TRBJ2-7,TRBV5-5,CASSLVQGDYEQYF
TRBJ2-4,TRBV18,CASSTRDSGNIQYF
TRBJ1-4,TRBV19,CATLRTFGEKLFF